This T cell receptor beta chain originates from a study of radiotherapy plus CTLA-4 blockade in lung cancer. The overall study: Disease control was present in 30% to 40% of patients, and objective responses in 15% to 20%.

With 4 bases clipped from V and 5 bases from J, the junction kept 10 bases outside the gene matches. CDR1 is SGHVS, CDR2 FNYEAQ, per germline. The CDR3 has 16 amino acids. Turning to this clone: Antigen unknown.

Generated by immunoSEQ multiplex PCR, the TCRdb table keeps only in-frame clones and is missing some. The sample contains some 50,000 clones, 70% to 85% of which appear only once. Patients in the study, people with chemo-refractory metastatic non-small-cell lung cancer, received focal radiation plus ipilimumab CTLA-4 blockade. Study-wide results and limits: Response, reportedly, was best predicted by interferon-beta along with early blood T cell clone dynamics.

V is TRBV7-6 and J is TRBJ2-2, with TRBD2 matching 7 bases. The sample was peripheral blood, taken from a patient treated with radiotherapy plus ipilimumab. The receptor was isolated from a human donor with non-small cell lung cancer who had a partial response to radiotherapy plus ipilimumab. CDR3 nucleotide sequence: TGTGCCAGCAGCTCCCCTCTTAGGGGAGGGACCGGGGAGCTGTTTTTT. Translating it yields CASSSPLRGGTGELFF.